A single sample gave rise to the 25 T cell receptor beta chains below, sequenced in a study of cytomegalovirus exposure and HLA in healthy donors. PCR amplification relied on 60 Vbeta primers (plus 13 Jbeta primers). The assay was immunoSEQ multiplex PCR, and TCRdb's table has in-frame clones only and misses some. The sample holds 150,000 or so clones, approximately 80% seen once. What was sequenced was PBMCs. The receptors shown here come from a male donor in good health and CMV-seronegative.

This clone was found a few times. The V and J genes are TRBV28 and TRBJ2-7; weak D call: TRBD2 (6 bases). The V end was cut by 3 bases, the J end by 6 bases, with 12 bases between. The CDR3 is 13 residues long. CDR1 is MDHEN, CDR2 SYDVKM, per germline. The CDR3 region is CASSFLAPPEQYF. Here the CDR3 DNA reads TGTGCCAGCAGTTTTCTAGCGCCCCCCGAGCAGTACTTC. Full variable domain (rest looked up from reference TRBV28 and TRBJ2-7): DVKVTQSSRYLVKRTGEKVFLECVQDMDHENMFWYRQDPGLGLRLIYFSYDVKMKEKGDIPEGYSVSREKKERFSLILESASTNQTSMYLCASSFLAPPEQYFGPGTRLTVT.

V usage is TRBV10-3 and J usage is TRBJ1-5; 9 bases match TRBD1. The CDR3 runs to 18 residues. Trimming removed 0 bases from V and 0 bases from J; junction bases left unmatched: 6. Germline lookup yields CDR1 ENHRY and CDR2 SYGVKD. CDR3 region: CAISESTGGVYSNQPQHF. CDR3 coding DNA: TGTGCCATCAGTGAGTCGACAGGGGGAGTTTATAGCAATCAGCCCCAGCATTTT.

The chain recombines TRBV19 with TRBJ1-6, with 8 bases identical to TRBD1. This CDR3 spans 17 amino acids. V lost 6 bases and J lost 2; bases outside the gene matches: 9. The V gene's germline CDR1 is LNHDA and CDR2 SQIVND (reference sequence). CDR3 coding DNA: TGTGCCAGTAGCATTCTTACAGGGGGTACCTATAATTCACCCCTCCACTTT. It specifies CASSILTGGTYNSPLHF.

This chain connects TRBV10-1 to TRBJ2-7; 13 bases align to TRBD2. The CDR3 loop spans 18 amino acids. Looked up from germline, CDR1 is WNHNN and CDR2 is SYGVQD (reference sequence). V lost 6 bases to trimming and J lost 6 bases; unmatched junction nucleotides: 17. Written as DNA, the CDR3 is TGCGCCAGCAGCGGGGGACTAGCGGGACGACCCCTGCTGCGCGAGCAGTACTTC. Translated: CASSGGLAGRPLLREQYF.

This clone was detected ten times or more. In DNA, the CDR3 is TGTGCCAGCAGCTTGACGGAGTCAACTAATGAAAAACTGTTTTTT. Amino acid sequence: CASSLTESTNEKLFF. The V call is TRBV5-8, the J call TRBJ1-4; D unresolved. From germline, CDR1 is SGHTS and CDR2 YDEGEE. The CDR3 consists of 15 residues. Trimming removed 1 base from V and 0 bases from J, with 7 bases in between.

The gene calls are TRBV4-3 and TRBJ2-3; D gene uncertain. Germline V gene data show CDR1 as LGHNA and CDR2 as YSLEER. V was trimmed by 1 base and J by 4 bases, leaving 15 bases between them. The CDR3 length is 16 residues. In nucleotides, the CDR3 is TGCGCCAGCAGCCAAGTCATCTTAGCTTCTGCAGATACGCAGTATTTT. Translated: CASSQVILASADTQYF.

This clone has a single count. The rearrangement uses TRBV9 and TRBJ2-3, with a weak D call TRBD2 (10 bases). There are 19 residues in the CDR3. Trimming stripped 4 bases from V and 3 bases from J, with 27 bases between. The germline gives CDR1 SGDLS, CDR2 YYNGEE. DNA of the CDR3: TGTGCCAGCAGCTTTCTCAGCGGGGGGGGACAGGGTCGGACAGATACGCAGTATTTT. Translated: CASSFLSGGGQGRTDTQYF.

V gene TRBV4-1 combines with J gene TRBJ1-3, with D possibly TRBD1 on 6 matching bases. Trimming took 1 base from V and 0 from J, leaving 10 bases between them. The CDR3 runs 16 residues. Looked up from germline, CDR1 is MGHRA and CDR2 is YSYEKL. In nucleotides, the CDR3 is TGCGCCAGCAGCCAAGGGAAAGGGGGCTCTGGAAACACCATATATTTT. Translation: CASSQGKGGSGNTIYF.

V and J are TRBV27 and TRBJ2-3; 8 bases are a match to TRBD2. V trimming: 7 bases; J trimming: 8 bases; junction bases outside the gene matches: 20. The germline V gene encodes CDR1 MNHEY and CDR2 SMNVEV (reference sequence). This CDR3 comprises 17 residues. The CDR3 here is CASTLTYGNLGGGTQYF. CDR3 nucleotides: TGTGCCAGCACCCTTACTTACGGGAACCTCGGGGGGGGTACGCAGTATTTT.

The chain uses TRBV12-5 and TRBJ2-7, with 10 positions matching TRBD1. The CDR3 spans 14 residues. From germline, CDR1 is LGHNT and CDR2 FRNRAP. Trimming removed 6 bases from V and 1 base from J; junction bases left unmatched: 3. The CDR3 nucleotides read TGTGCTAGTGGAGCGGGACAGGGGTCCTACGAGCAGTACTTC. Amino acids: CASGAGQGSYEQYF.

The chain recombines TRBV9 with TRBJ1-1; 8 bases line up with TRBD1. CDR1 is SGDLS and CDR2 is YYNGEE in the germline V gene. There are 15 residues in the CDR3. J was trimmed by 3 bases and V by 0 bases; bases with no gene match: 4. The CDR3 DNA reads TGTGCCAGCAGCGTAGTGGGACAGGCGGACACTGAAGCTTTCTTT. Translating gives CASSVVGQADTEAFF.

The V and J genes are TRBV5-1 and TRBJ2-7; 10 bases line up with TRBD1. The germline gives CDR1 SGHRS, CDR2 YFSETQ. The ends lost 4 bases at V and 4 bases at J; junction bases unmatched: 8. This CDR3 comprises 15 residues. The CDR3 sequence: CASSPTGTGAYEQYF. CDR3 nucleotide sequence: TGCGCCAGCAGCCCTACCGGGACAGGGGCGTACGAGCAGTACTTC.

This clone was observed a few times. V is TRBV5-5 and J is TRBJ2-3, with D perhaps TRBD1 (6 bases). With 4 bases removed from V and 3 bases from J, the gap between germline ends came to 15 bases. This CDR3 region has 15 residues. Germline assignment: CDR1 SGHKS and CDR2 YYEKEE (reference sequence). CDR3 nucleotide sequence: TGTGCCAGCAGCGGACAGATGCACAAGACAGATACGCAGTATTTT. This gives the protein CASSGQMHKTDTQYF. Full variable domain (outside the CDR3, taken from reference TRBV5-5 and TRBJ2-3): DAGVTQSPTHLIKTRGQQVTLRCSPISGHKSVSWYQQVLGQGPQFIFQYYEKEERGRGNFPDRFSARQFPNYSSELNVNALLLGDSALYLCASSGQMHKTDTQYFGPGTRLTVL.

CDR3 residues: CASSLAGGETQYF. CDR3 nucleotide sequence: TGTGCCAGCAGCCTTGCCGGGGGAGAGACCCAGTACTTC. The chain combines TRBV5-4 with TRBJ2-5; weak D call: TRBD2 (6 bases). Trimming removed 4 bases at V and 4 bases at J, with 11 bases between. CDR3 length equals 13 residues. CDR1 and CDR2 (germline): SGHNT, YYREEE (reference sequence).

The V call is TRBV29-1, the J call TRBJ2-1; D possibly corresponds to TRBD2 (6 bases). The germline V and J ends were trimmed by 7 bases and 2 bases, with 18 bases remaining between them. The length of the CDR3 is 15 residues. Per the germline V gene, CDR1 is SQVTM and CDR2 is ANQGSEA. The CDR3: CSARAYRETYNEQFF. CDR3 nucleotides: TGCAGCGCCCGAGCCTATCGGGAGACCTACAATGAGCAGTTCTTC.

V is TRBV15 and J is TRBJ2-7, with 7 bases that match TRBD2. The DNA end favors TRBJ2-5, so the J call may be wrong. Germline V gene data show CDR1 as LNHNV and CDR2 as YYDKDF (reference sequence). The CDR3 totals 17 residues. The chain's CDR3 is CATSEGTASSGLETQYF. CDR3 sequence (DNA): TGTGCCACCAGCGAGGGGACGGCTTCTAGCGGTCTGGAGACCCAGTACTTC.

The chain links TRBV6-1 to TRBJ2-5; D unclear. The CDR3 runs to 14 residues. Germline V gives CDR1 MNHNS, CDR2 SASEGT. Trimming stripped 4 bases from V and 2 bases from J, with 11 bases between. In DNA, the CDR3 is TGTGCCAGCAGTGTCACACTATCACAAGAGACCCAGTACTTC. This sequence encodes CASSVTLSQETQYF.

This chain joins TRBV13 and TRBJ1-1; D is possibly TRBD1 (5 bases). V dropped 5 bases and J dropped 2 bases, with 9 bases sitting between them. The CDR3 has 13 residues. The germline gives CDR1 PRHDT, CDR2 FYEKMQ (reference sequence). Here the CDR3 DNA reads TGTGCCAGCAGCCAAGACAGCAACACTGAAGCTTTCTTT. Amino acid sequence: CASSQDSNTEAFF.

The gene calls are TRBV7-2 and TRBJ2-7, with 9 bases fitting TRBD1. Germline trimming cut 5 bases from V and 4 bases from J; bases unmatched to any gene: 6. The CDR3 contains 14 residues. Per germline, CDR1 SGHTA and CDR2 FQGNSA. CDR3 in DNA: TGTGCCAGCAGCACCGGACAGGGGTGGTACGAGCAGTACTTC. Translating gives CASSTGQGWYEQYF.

The chain has TRBV11-2 and TRBJ2-1; TRBD2 agrees at 11 bases. CDR3 length equals 16 residues. V dropped 2 bases and J dropped 4; count of bases not matched to a gene: 4. Germline V gene data show CDR1 as SGHAT and CDR2 as FQNNGV. The CDR3 region has the DNA TGTGCCAGCAGCTTAACCCTAGCGGGAGGTTACAATGAGCAGTTCTTC. This encodes CASSLTLAGGYNEQFF.

The J gene is TRBJ2-1, the V gene TRBV10-3; D might be TRBD2 (6 bases). Per the germline V gene, CDR1 is ENHRY and CDR2 is SYGVKD. Trimming removed 0 bases at V and 5 bases at J, with 14 bases between. The length of the CDR3 is 16 residues. The CDR3 bases are TGTGCCATCAGTGAGTCATGGTCTAGCGCGAACAATGAGCAGTTCTTC. Translated: CAISESWSSANNEQFF.

The chain carries TRBV6-5 and TRBJ2-3; TRBD2 matches at 13 bases. From germline, CDR1 is MNHEY and CDR2 SVGAGI. Germline trimming cut 6 bases from V and 8 bases from J; bases unmatched to any gene: 8. The CDR3 totals 15 residues. The CDR3 is CASRGTSGVGGTQYF. The CDR3, as DNA: TGTGCCAGCAGGGGGACTAGCGGGGTGGGGGGTACGCAGTATTTT.

The chain employs TRBV30 and TRBJ1-5; D gene unclear. Germline CDR1 and CDR2: GTSNPN and SVGIG (reference sequence). The V gene lost 0 bases and the J gene lost 4 bases, with 7 bases spanning the gap. This CDR3 is built from 13 residues. The CDR3 region is CAWSVQMNQPQHF. The CDR3 DNA reads TGTGCCTGGAGTGTACAGATGAATCAGCCCCAGCATTTT.

This clone came up once. The CDR3 region has the DNA TGTGCCAGCAGCAACCGCCTAGCGGGGAATGAGCAGTTCTTC. Its protein is CASSNRLAGNEQFF. The gene calls are TRBV5-6 and TRBJ2-1, with TRBD2 matching 9 bases. Germline CDR1 and CDR2: SGHDT and YYEEEE. The CDR3 has 14 amino acids. V trimming: 4 bases; J trimming: 7 bases; junction bases outside the gene matches: 6.

V usage is TRBV5-4 and J usage is TRBJ1-1; 7 bases align to TRBD1. The CDR3 is 15 amino acids. The V gene end was trimmed by 3 bases and the J gene end by 0 bases; junction bases not matched to a gene: 5. Germline V gene lookup returns CDR1 SGHNT and CDR2 YYREEE (reference sequence). Here the CDR3 reads CASSSEGAMNTEAFF. CDR3 sequence (DNA): TGTGCCAGCAGCTCCGAGGGGGCTATGAACACTGAAGCTTTCTTT.